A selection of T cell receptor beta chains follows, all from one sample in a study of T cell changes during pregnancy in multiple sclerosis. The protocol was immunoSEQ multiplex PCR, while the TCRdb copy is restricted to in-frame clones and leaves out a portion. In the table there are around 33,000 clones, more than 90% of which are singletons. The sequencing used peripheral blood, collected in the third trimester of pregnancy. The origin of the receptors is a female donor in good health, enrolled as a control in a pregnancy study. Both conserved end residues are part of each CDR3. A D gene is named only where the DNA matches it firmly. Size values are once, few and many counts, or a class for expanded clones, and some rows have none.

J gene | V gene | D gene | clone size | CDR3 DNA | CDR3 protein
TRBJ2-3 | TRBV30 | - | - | TGTGCCTGGAGTGGAGGGACATCTAGCACAGATACGCAGTATTTT | CAWSGGTSSTDTQYF
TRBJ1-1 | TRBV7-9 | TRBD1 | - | TGTGCCAGCAGCCCTACTACAGGGGACACTGAAGCTTTCTTT | CASSPTTGDTEAFF
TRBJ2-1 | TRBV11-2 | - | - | TGTGCCAGCACCTCCCGCACTGCCTACAATGAGCAGTTCTTC | CASTSRTAYNEQFF
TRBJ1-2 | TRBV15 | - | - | TGTGCCACCAGCACCGGGGGGACACCTTATGGCTACACCTTC | CATSTGGTPYGYTF
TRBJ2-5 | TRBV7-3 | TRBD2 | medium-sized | TGTGCCAGCAGCTTTGCTAGCGGGAGGAGGGAGACCCAGTACTTC | CASSFASGRRETQYF
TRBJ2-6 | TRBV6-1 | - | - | TGTGCCAGCAATACCGGACTGGCTGGGGCCAACGTCCTGACTTTC | CASNTGLAGANVLTF
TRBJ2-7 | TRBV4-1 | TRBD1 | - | TGCGCCAGCAGCCAAATCTACCGGGACAGATCCTACGAGCAGTACTTC | CASSQIYRDRSYEQYF
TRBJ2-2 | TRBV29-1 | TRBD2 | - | TGCAGCGTTGAAGATCCCTGGACTAGCGGGGGGGTGGACACCGGGGAGCTGTTTTTT | CSVEDPWTSGGVDTGELFF
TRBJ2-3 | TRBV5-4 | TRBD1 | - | TGTGCCAGCAGCTTTAGACAGGGGATGGCAGATACGCAGTATTTT | CASSFRQGMADTQYF
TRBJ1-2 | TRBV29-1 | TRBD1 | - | TGCAGCGTTGGACAGGGGGCAGGGGGCTACACCTTC | CSVGQGAGGYTF
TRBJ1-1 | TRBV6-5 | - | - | TGTGCCAGCAGTTACCGAGGTAACACTGAAGCTTTCTTT | CASSYRGNTEAFF
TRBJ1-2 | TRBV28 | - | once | TGTGCCAGCAGTTCACCCCCGCTGGGTGACAGTGGCTACACCTTC | CASSSPPLGDSGYTF
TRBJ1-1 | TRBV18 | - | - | TGTGCCAGCTCGCGAACGCAGGGGACGAACACTGAAGCTTTCTTT | CASSRTQGTNTEAFF
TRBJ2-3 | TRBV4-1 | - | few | TGCGCCAGCAGCCTAAATCCGGGACTCCCCACAGATACGCAGTATTTT | CASSLNPGLPTDTQYF
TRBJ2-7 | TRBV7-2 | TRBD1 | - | TGTGCCAGCAGCCCACGACAGGGGCGCTCCTACGAGCAGTACTTC | CASSPRQGRSYEQYF
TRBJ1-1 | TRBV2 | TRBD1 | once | TGTGCCAGCCGGAGGGGACAGGGGGCGATGGGCACTGAAGCTTTCTTT | CASRRGQGAMGTEAFF
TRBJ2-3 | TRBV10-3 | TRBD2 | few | TGTGCCATCACCCAAGTAGCGGGGGCTAGCACAGATACGCAGTATTTT | CAITQVAGASTDTQYF
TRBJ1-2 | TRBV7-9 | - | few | TGTGCCAGCAGCAATTTTAGAGACAGTGGCTACACCTTC | CASSNFRDSGYTF
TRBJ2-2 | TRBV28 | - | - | TGTGCCAGCAGTTCCCTACCCTCAGGGGTCCCGAACACCGGGGAGCTGTTTTTT | CASSSLPSGVPNTGELFF
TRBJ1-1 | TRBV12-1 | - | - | TGTGCCAGCAGCCCAGGACAGGGTCCAAAAATTGAAGCTTTCTTT | CASSPGQGPKIEAFF
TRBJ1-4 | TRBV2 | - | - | TGTGCCAGCAGTGTGGGACTAGGAGATGAAAAACTGTTTTTT | CASSVGLGDEKLFF
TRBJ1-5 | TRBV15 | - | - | TGTGCCACCAGCAGGAACAGGGCTGATCAGCCCCAGCATTTT | CATSRNRADQPQHF
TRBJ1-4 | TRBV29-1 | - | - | TGCAGCGCCCTGGGGACTAATACTGAAAAACTGTTTTTT | CSALGTNTEKLFF
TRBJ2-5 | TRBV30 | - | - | TGTGCCTCGTCCCGGGACTCGTACCAAGAGACCCAGTACTTC | CASSRDSYQETQYF
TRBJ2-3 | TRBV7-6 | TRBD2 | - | TGTGCCAGCAGCTTAGGAGGACTAGCGGGGGGCGGAGGCGATACGCAGTATTTT | CASSLGGLAGGGGDTQYF
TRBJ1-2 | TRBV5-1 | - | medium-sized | TGCGCCAGCAGCTTGGACAGGGTGGTCTATGGCTACACCTTC | CASSLDRVVYGYTF
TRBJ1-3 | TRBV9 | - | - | TGTGCCAGCAGCCGCGGGGGGTTTGGCAACACCATATATTTT | CASSRGGFGNTIYF
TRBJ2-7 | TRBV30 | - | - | TGTGCCTGGAGTGTACAGGGTTACGAGCAGTACTTC | CAWSVQGYEQYF
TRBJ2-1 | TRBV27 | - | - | TGTGCCAGCAGGGGCCGTAGTTTCTACAATGAGCAGTTCTTC | CASRGRSFYNEQFF
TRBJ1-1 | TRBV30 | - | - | TGTGCCTCGGACATTGAGGTGAACACTGAAGCTTTCTTT | CASDIEVNTEAFF
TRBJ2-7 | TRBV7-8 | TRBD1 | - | TGTGCCAGCAGCTTAGGACAGGGGGCCTACGAGCAGTACTTC | CASSLGQGAYEQYF
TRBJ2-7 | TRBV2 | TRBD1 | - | TGTGCCAGCTTCCTCTCCCGGGACAGGGGGCGCTCCAGCTCCTACGAGCAGTACTTC | CASFLSRDRGRSSSYEQYF
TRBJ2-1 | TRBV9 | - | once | TGTGCCAGCAGCGTAGCTCAGGGAAGCGAGCAGTTCTTC | CASSVAQGSEQFF
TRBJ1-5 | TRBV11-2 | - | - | TGTGCCAGCAGCTTACTGGCGGGGGCGAGTCAGCCCCAGCATTTT | CASSLLAGASQPQHF
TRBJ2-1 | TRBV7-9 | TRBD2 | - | TGTGCCAGCAGCTCTCCGACTAGCCACAATGAGCAGTTCTTC | CASSSPTSHNEQFF
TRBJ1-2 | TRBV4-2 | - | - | TGTGCCAGCAGCCGCTCATCTCCAGTTAACTATGGCTACACCTTC | CASSRSSPVNYGYTF
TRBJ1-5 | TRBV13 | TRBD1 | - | TGTGCCAGCAGCTTAGGGGATTCGGGACAGGGTATTCAGCCCCAGCATTTT | CASSLGDSGQGIQPQHF
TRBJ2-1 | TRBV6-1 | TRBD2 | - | TGTGCCAGCACCACCGGGACTAGCGGGGTTGGAGAGCAGTTCTTC | CASTTGTSGVGEQFF
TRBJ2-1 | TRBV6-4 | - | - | TGTGCCAGCAGCCAGACTATAATCGCGGAGCAGTTCTTC | CASSQTIIAEQFF
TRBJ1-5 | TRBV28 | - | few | TGTGCCAGCAGTCCCGGAGGGAGCAATCAGCCCCAGCATTTT | CASSPGGSNQPQHF
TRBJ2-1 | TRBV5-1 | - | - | TGCGCCAGCAGCCTAACAGGGTCTAATGAGCAGTTCTTC | CASSLTGSNEQFF
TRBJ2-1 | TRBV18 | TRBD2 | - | TGTGCCAGCTCACGGACTAGTTCGTCCTACAATGAGCAGTTCTTC | CASSRTSSSYNEQFF